This TCR beta chain was identified during a study of Ad26.COV2.S vaccination and SARS-CoV-2 variants. Turning to the study itself: The COV1001 Ad26.COV2.S trial arm included the donor. Ad26.COV2.S was injected intramuscularly once or twice, 56 days apart.

Treatment: roughly 20 received Ad26.COV2.S at low or high dose, single or two shots; roughly five received placebo; per-sample allocation not given. At day 63 after the first vaccine or placebo injection, samples were drawn. Boston supplied an adult donor aged 18-55 years. Germline V lookup: CDR1 SGHVS, CDR2 FQNEAQ. V gave up 3 bases and J gave up 5 bases, with 11 bases separating them. The CDR3 is 14 residues long. Repertoires were generated with immunoSEQ multiplex PCR, while TCRdb's copy carries only in-frame clones and drops some. Of over 400,000 clones listed, roughly nine tenths are singletons. This sequence joins TRBV7-8 and TRBJ1-5; perhaps TRBD1 as D (5 bases). This material consisted of peripheral blood, taken in a trial of Ad26.COV2.S vaccine versus placebo. This clonotype was obtained from a person between 18 and 59 years old who received the Ad26.COV2.S COVID-19 vaccine or a placebo. The CDR3 loop reads CASSLGRVDQPQHF. The CDR3 DNA follows: TGTGCCAGCAGCTTGGGCAGGGTGGATCAGCCCCAGCATTTT.